A single sample is the source of the 24 T cell receptor beta chains below, sequenced in a study of T cell responses to AZD1222 COVID-19 vaccine. The repertoire was sequenced with immunoSEQ multiplex PCR; TCRdb's copy has only in-frame clones and lacks some. The repertoire holds roughly 120,000 clones, with over 85% as singletons. Material: peripheral blood, obtained 28 days after the second AZD1222 dose. These receptors were obtained from an adult who received the AZD1222 COVID-19 vaccine.

This rearrangement joins TRBV18 to TRBJ1-1, with D possibly being TRBD1 (5 bases). This CDR3 has 15 amino acids. Germline V lookup: CDR1 KGHSH, CDR2 LQKENI. Trimming left V 6 bases short and J 4 bases short, with 18 bases between. The CDR3 nucleotides read TGTGCCAGCTCTCCGCTTCGGGGGATCAGCACTGAAGCTTTCTTT. Amino acid sequence: CASSPLRGISTEAFF.

The V gene is TRBV7-8, the J gene TRBJ1-6, with a possible D match to TRBD1 (5 bases). The CDR3 consists of 14 residues. Trimming took off 5 bases at V and 7 bases at J, with 12 bases between the two ends. The germline V gene encodes CDR1 SGHVS and CDR2 FQNEAQ. The CDR3 nucleotides are TGTGCCAGCAGCCCTCCCAGGGTGAATTCACCCCTCCACTTT. This gives the protein CASSPPRVNSPLHF.

J is TRBJ2-7 and V is TRBV9; TRBD1 or TRBD2 may be the D gene (5 bases each). Trimming removed 4 bases at V and 1 base at J, with 18 bases between. Germline V CDR1 and CDR2: SGDLS, YYNGEE. The CDR3 length is 16 residues. CDR3 sequence (DNA): TGTGCCAGCAGCCGTGGTGGGGACGGCTGGTCCTACGAGCAGTACTTC. Translated, it gives CASSRGGDGWSYEQYF.

The gene calls are TRBV18 and TRBJ1-1; maybe TRBD1 (5 bases). The length of the CDR3 is 14 residues. V was clipped by 2 bases and J by 4 bases, with 11 bases between them. The V gene's germline CDR1 is KGHSH and CDR2 LQKENI. The CDR3 DNA is TGTGCCAGCTCACCATCGTCAGGGCCCACTGAAGCTTTCTTT. Residues: CASSPSSGPTEAFF.

The J gene is TRBJ2-3, the V gene TRBV7-2, with 8 bases lining up with TRBD2. J lost 3 bases, V lost 0 bases, and 5 bases had no gene match. Germline lookup yields CDR1 SGHTA and CDR2 FQGNSA. This CDR3 has 16 amino acids. The CDR3 bases are TGTGCCAGCAGCTTAGCGGGACGGGGGGGAACAGATACGCAGTATTTT. Translated, it gives CASSLAGRGGTDTQYF.

CDR3 residues: CASSQGSGNEQFF. In DNA, the CDR3 is TGTGCCAGCAGCCAGGGGTCGGGCAATGAGCAGTTCTTC. This chain links TRBV3-1 (or the pseudogene TRBV3-2) with TRBJ2-1; D remains unclear. The length of the CDR3 is 13 residues. Trimming left V 3 bases short and J 6 bases short, with 9 bases between. Looked up from germline, CDR1 is LGHDT and CDR2 is YNNKEL (reference sequence).

This clone is a singleton in its sample. V gene TRBV7-9 combines with J gene TRBJ2-7; 13 bases align to TRBD2. Trimming removed 5 bases from V and 5 bases from J; junction bases left unmatched: 3. The CDR3 extends over 14 amino acids. CDR1 is SEHNR, CDR2 FQNEAQ, per germline (reference sequence). The CDR3 DNA follows: TGTGCCAGCAGCCGACTAGCGGGGGGACACGAGCAGTACTTC. Protein sequence: CASSRLAGGHEQYF.

V and J are TRBV12-5 and TRBJ2-7; possibly TRBD2 for D (6 bases). Trimming cost V 0 bases and J 1 base, with 16 bases left between them. The CDR3 extends over 17 amino acids. Per the germline V gene, CDR1 is LGHNT and CDR2 is FRNRAP. This CDR3 reads CASGLVPPSGRSYEQYF. The CDR3, as DNA: TGTGCTAGTGGTTTGGTACCCCCCTCAGGGAGGTCCTACGAGCAGTACTTC.

The chain recombines TRBV5-1 with TRBJ2-5, with no clear D. Trimming took off 4 bases at V and 2 bases at J, with 3 bases between the two ends. The CDR3 extends over 11 amino acids. Germline CDR1 is SGHRS and CDR2 is YFSETQ. This chain's CDR3 is CASSSQETQYF. The CDR3 coding sequence is TGCGCCAGCAGCAGTCAAGAGACCCAGTACTTC.

This clone was seen a single time. The rearrangement uses TRBV7-9 and TRBJ2-3; TRBD1 matches at 8 bases. Germline V CDR1 and CDR2: SEHNR, FQNEAQ (reference sequence). The CDR3 totals 12 residues. The V and J ends lost 6 bases and 6 bases, in that order; junction bases with no gene match: 2. CDR3 DNA sequence: TGTGCCAGCAGTAGACAGGGGGATACGCAGTATTTT. Translation gives CASSRQGDTQYF.

The rearrangement links TRBV5-1 to TRBJ2-3; D is uncertain. Germline loops: CDR1 SGHRS, CDR2 YFSETQ. This CDR3 is 14 amino acids long. V was trimmed by 2 bases and J by 0 bases, leaving 7 bases between them. This CDR3 reads CASSLDRSTDTQYF. CDR3 in DNA: TGCGCCAGCAGCTTAGACCGAAGCACAGATACGCAGTATTTT.

V is TRBV7-9 and J is TRBJ2-7; TRBD2 agrees at 10 bases. The length of the CDR3 is 13 residues. Germline lookup yields CDR1 SEHNR and CDR2 FQNEAQ (reference sequence). J lost 6 bases, V lost 7 bases, and 6 bases had no gene match. The CDR3 region is CASNDSGGREQYF. CDR3 coding DNA: TGTGCCAGCAATGATAGCGGGGGGCGCGAGCAGTACTTC.

This chain uses TRBV6-2 or TRBV6-3 with TRBJ2-1; D possibly corresponds to TRBD1 (5 bases). Trimming left V 5 bases short and J 0 bases short, with 11 bases between. The CDR3 consists of 15 residues. Germline V gene data show CDR1 as MNHEY and CDR2 as SVGEGT. The CDR3 bases are TGTGCCAGCAGTCGACAGAGAAGCTCCTACAATGAGCAGTTCTTC. Translating it yields CASSRQRSSYNEQFF.

This clone occurred once. The V gene is TRBV7-3, the J gene TRBJ2-5; the D gene is possibly TRBD1 (6 bases). V lost 5 bases and J lost 5, with 12 bases in between. CDR3 size: 13 residues. Germline lookup yields CDR1 SGHTA and CDR2 FQGTGA. This chain's CDR3 is CASSPQGGETQYF. The CDR3 region has the DNA TGTGCCAGCAGCCCACAGGGCGGGGAGACCCAGTACTTC.

This clone occurred once. The genes are TRBV3-1 (or the pseudogene TRBV3-2) and TRBJ2-5; TRBD1 or TRBD2 may be the D gene (7 bases each). Trimming removed 7 bases at V and 7 bases at J, with 31 bases between. Looked up from germline, CDR1 is LGHDT and CDR2 is YNNKEL (reference sequence). The CDR3 contains 18 residues. The CDR3 DNA reads TGTGCCAGCACCGACCTCAGGGGGGGGCTCCCAAGCCCAGGGACCCAGTACTTC. Its translation: CASTDLRGGLPSPGTQYF.

This clone was found once. The genes are TRBV18 and TRBJ1-1, with TRBD1 matching over 9 bases. V dropped 8 bases and J dropped 5; count of bases not matched to a gene: 6. CDR1 is KGHSH, CDR2 LQKENI, per germline. The CDR3 is 13 residues long. DNA of the CDR3: TGTGCCAGCACAGGACAGGGGCGAACTGAAGCTTTCTTT. Amino acid sequence: CASTGQGRTEAFF. The full variable domain, in which reference TRBV18 and TRBJ1-1 provide the parts outside the CDR3, is NAGVMQNPRHLVRRRGQEARLRCSPMKGHSHVYWYRQLPEEGLKFMVYLQKENIIDESGMPKERFSAEFPKEGPSILRIQQVVRGDSAAYFCASTGQGRTEAFFGQGTRLTVV.

This clone appeared once. The chain carries TRBV7-6 and TRBJ1-5; D might be TRBD1 (5 bases). This CDR3 contains 18 residues. Trimming took off 4 bases at V and 0 bases at J, with 19 bases between the two ends. CDR1 SGHVS and CDR2 FNYEAQ come from the germline V gene. CDR3 residues: CASSSAGGVVGSNQPQHF. The CDR3 nucleotides read TGTGCCAGCAGCTCCGCCGGAGGGGTTGTCGGTAGCAATCAGCCCCAGCATTTT.

The chain joins TRBV9 to TRBJ2-2, with 7 bases lining up with TRBD1. The germline CDR1 and CDR2 sequences are SGDLS and YYNGEE. The V gene end was trimmed by 5 bases and the J gene end by 0 bases; junction bases not matched to a gene: 4. The CDR3 sequence is 15 residues long. The CDR3 DNA reads TGTGCCAGCAGTGTCGGACAGGCGAACACCGGGGAGCTGTTTTTT. It encodes CASSVGQANTGELFF.

The chain carries TRBV5-8 and TRBJ2-2; D may be TRBD2 (6 bases). This CDR3 has 15 amino acids. V lost 3 bases and J lost 4, with 13 bases in between. Germline V CDR1 and CDR2: SGHTS, YDEGEE. The CDR3 here is CASSYSGLSTGELFF. The CDR3 DNA sequence: TGTGCCAGCAGCTATTCGGGACTGAGCACCGGGGAGCTGTTTTTT.

In this sample, this clone turned up a few times. This chain uses TRBV15 with TRBJ1-3; D perhaps matches TRBD1 (6 bases). Deletions cut 5 bases from V and 7 bases from J, with 15 bases between. Per the germline V gene, CDR1 is LNHNV and CDR2 is YYDKDF (reference sequence). The CDR3 sequence is 14 residues long. DNA for the CDR3: TGTGCCACCAGCGGAGCAGGGGAGACGAACACCATATATTTT. This gives the protein CATSGAGETNTIYF. Full variable domain (rest looked up from reference TRBV15 and TRBJ1-3): DAMVIQNPRYQVTQFGKPVTLSCSQTLNHNVMYWYQQKSSQAPKLLFHYYDKDFNNEADTPDNFQSRRPNTSFCFLDIRSPGLGDTAMYLCATSGAGETNTIYFGEGSWLTVV.

The chain employs TRBV11-1 and TRBJ2-7, with no clear D. This CDR3 contains 16 residues. The germline CDR1 and CDR2 sequences are SGHAT and FQDESV (reference sequence). V lost 4 bases to trimming and J lost 0 bases, with 16 bases between them. The chain's CDR3 is CASSSLVAASSYEQYF. The CDR3 region has the DNA TGTGCCAGCAGCTCCTTGGTCGCTGCGAGCTCCTACGAGCAGTACTTC.

The V and J genes are TRBV27 and TRBJ1-1, with a possible D match to TRBD1 (5 bases). CDR1 is MNHEY, CDR2 SMNVEV, per germline (reference sequence). This CDR3 contains 12 residues. V gave up 3 bases and J gave up 11 bases, with 13 bases separating them. The CDR3 DNA follows: TGTGCCAGCAGTTTGACCCGACAGTTGGCTTTCTTT. Encoded protein: CASSLTRQLAFF.

The rearrangement uses TRBV9 and TRBJ1-1; D may be TRBD1 (6 bases). The V end was cut by 3 bases, the J end by 0 bases, with 18 bases between. Germline loops: CDR1 SGDLS, CDR2 YYNGEE. CDR3 size: 17 residues. In nucleotides, the CDR3 is TGTGCCAGCAGCGCCCATCCAGGGGCCCTGATGAACACTGAAGCTTTCTTT. Translated: CASSAHPGALMNTEAFF.

The rearrangement uses TRBV9 and TRBJ1-6, with 8 bases identical to TRBD1. This CDR3 has 14 amino acids. J was trimmed by 8 bases and V by 0 bases; bases with no gene match: 1. CDR1 SGDLS and CDR2 YYNGEE come from the germline V gene. The CDR3 spells CASSVEDRDSPLHF. CDR3 nucleotides: TGTGCCAGCAGCGTAGAGGACAGGGATTCACCCCTCCACTTT. Full variable domain (rest looked up from reference TRBV9 and TRBJ1-6): DSGVTQTPKHLITATGQRVTLRCSPRSGDLSVYWYQQSLDQGLQFLIQYYNGEERAKGNILERFSAQQFPDLHSELNLSSLELGDSALYFCASSVEDRDSPLHFGNGTRLTVT.